One sample yielded the 32 T cell receptor beta chains listed below, sequenced in a study of blood T cell repertoires in COVID-19 (TCRdb year 2020). Library method: the immunoSEQ multiplex PCR assay. Here the immuneACCESS table is served through TCRdb, limited to in-frame sequences with V and J called. Missing clones are a known gap in these copies; in checked studies unresolved V genes cover under half, and the rest lacks a known reason. Within this sample are 250,000 or so clones, with around 90% of them counted one time only. 1.5% to 2% of the sample goes to the ten largest clones. The sequencing sample was made of PBMCs or T cells enriched from blood (not recorded which). Receptors originate from a woman between 50 and 59 years old who had recovered from COVID-19.

The chain uses TRBV4-1 and TRBJ1-3, with D tentatively TRBD1 (5 bases). V shed 8 bases and J shed 2 bases, with 7 bases lying between them. CDR3 length: 12 amino acids. Germline CDR1 reads MGHRA; CDR2 reads YSYEKL. This CDR3 reads CASRGTGNTIYF. In DNA form, the CDR3 reads TGCGCCAGCCGGGGGACTGGAAACACCATATATTTT.

The genes are TRBV7-8 and TRBJ2-5; 11 nucleotides agree with TRBD2. Losses at the gene ends were 4 bases for V and 2 bases for J; bases not matched to a gene: 0. The germline gives CDR1 SGHVS, CDR2 FQNEAQ. The CDR3 is made up of 14 amino acids. In nucleotides, the CDR3 is TGTGCCAGCAGCTGGACTAGCGGGCAAGAGACCCAGTACTTC. Its translation is CASSWTSGQETQYF.

The CDR3 nucleotides read TGTGCCAGCAGCTTAGCCCAGGGACTAGCGGGAGGGCCAGGAAATGAGCAGTTCTTC. Protein: CASSLAQGLAGGPGNEQFF. This sequence joins TRBV7-6 and TRBJ2-1, with 16 bases lining up with TRBD2. Germline V gene lookup returns CDR1 SGHVS and CDR2 FNYEAQ. With 0 bases clipped from V and 7 bases from J, the junction kept 9 bases outside the gene matches. The CDR3 totals 19 residues.

This clone was recorded once. The CDR3 reads CASTSGTASTDTQYF. In DNA, the CDR3 is TGTGCCAGCACATCCGGGACAGCAAGCACAGATACGCAGTATTTT. This chain joins TRBV6-5 and TRBJ2-3; TRBD1 aligns across 7 bases. The V gene end was trimmed by 7 bases and the J gene end by 0 bases; junction bases not matched to a gene: 7. Germline V gene data show CDR1 as MNHEY and CDR2 as SVGAGI. This CDR3 is 15 amino acids long.

The chain joins TRBV9 to TRBJ1-1; a possible D gene is TRBD1 (5 bases). Germline V lookup: CDR1 SGDLS, CDR2 YYNGEE. The CDR3 loop spans 13 amino acids. The V end lost 3 bases, the J end lost 1 base, and 7 bases lay between the germline ends. The CDR3 DNA is TGTGCCAGCAGCGCCCAGGGGAACACTGAAGCTTTCTTT. Its protein product is CASSAQGNTEAFF. The full variable domain, its missing parts supplied by reference TRBV9 and TRBJ1-1, is DSGVTQTPKHLITATGQRVTLRCSPRSGDLSVYWYQQSLDQGLQFLIQYYNGEERAKGNILERFSAQQFPDLHSELNLSSLELGDSALYFCASSAQGNTEAFFGQGTRLTVV.

The chain employs TRBV7-2 and TRBJ1-5; D is undetermined. The CDR3 spans 16 residues. V was cut by 5 bases and J by 6 bases, with 20 bases left in between. Germline loops: CDR1 SGHTA, CDR2 FQGNSA. CDR3: CASSHGLPIGGQPQHF. CDR3 DNA sequence: TGTGCCAGCAGCCATGGGCTGCCTATCGGTGGTCAGCCCCAGCATTTT.

This clone has only one observation. The gene calls are TRBV15 and TRBJ1-1; maybe TRBD1 (6 bases). Germline values: CDR1 LNHNV, CDR2 YYDKDF (reference sequence). This CDR3 has 17 residues. V lost 5 bases and J 3 bases, leaving 22 bases between the germline ends. CDR3 region: CATSPGLIGQRDTEAFF. The DNA for the CDR3 is TGTGCCACCAGCCCCGGACTTATCGGACAGAGGGACACTGAAGCTTTCTTT.

CDR3 residues: CASSQDRGAGGYTF. The CDR3 coding sequence is TGTGCCAGCAGCCAAGATCGGGGGGCAGGCGGCTACACCTTC. The rearrangement joins TRBV4-2 to TRBJ1-2, with D perhaps TRBD1 (6 bases). Germline lookup yields CDR1 LGHNA and CDR2 YNFKEQ. This CDR3 contains 14 residues. V lost 0 bases and J 8 bases, leaving 13 bases between the germline ends.

This clone came up once. CDR3 sequence (DNA): TGTGCCACCTCCAGTTCCGGGACTTACTCCTACAATGAGCAGTTCTTC. Its protein product is CATSSSGTYSYNEQFF. The J gene is TRBJ2-1, the V gene TRBV7-2, with D possibly being TRBD2 (6 bases). Per the germline V gene, CDR1 is SGHTA and CDR2 is FQGNSA. This CDR3 is 16 amino acids long. V was pared by 10 bases and J by 0 bases, with 19 bases between.

This sequence joins TRBV28 and TRBJ2-1, with 7 bases matching TRBD2. Germline CDR1 MDHEN, CDR2 SYDVKM. The CDR3 runs 17 residues. V was clipped by 7 bases and J by 3 bases; unmatched bases: 15. The CDR3 loop reads CASIQKHRDYVYNEQFF. The CDR3 DNA reads as TGTGCCAGCATCCAAAAGCATCGGGACTACGTCTACAATGAGCAGTTCTTC.

The chain is built from TRBV18 and TRBJ2-3, with a tentative D call TRBD1 (6 bases). The V gene lost 4 bases and the J gene lost 2 bases, with 10 bases spanning the gap. The germline gives CDR1 KGHSH, CDR2 LQKENI. CDR3 length: 14 residues. CDR3 residues: CASSQDRTTDTQYF. CDR3 coding DNA: TGTGCCAGCTCACAGGACAGAACCACAGATACGCAGTATTTT.

V and J are TRBV6-2 or TRBV6-3 and TRBJ2-1, with 7 bases fitting TRBD2. CDR1 and CDR2 (germline): MNHEY, SVGEGT. Losses at the gene ends were 0 bases for V and 3 bases for J; bases not matched to a gene: 5. CDR3 length: 16 amino acids. CDR3 loop: CASSYSKLADYNEQFF. CDR3 in DNA: TGTGCCAGCAGTTACTCGAAGCTAGCGGACTACAATGAGCAGTTCTTC.

Turning to this clone: An end of the junction differs from the germline gene, which may be a read error. The V and J genes are TRBV7-7 and TRBJ2-1; TRBD2 agrees at 9 bases. Germline V CDR1 and CDR2: SSHAT, FNYEAQ (reference sequence). The CDR3 is 15 residues long. CDR3 amino acids: CASSPGSGSVNEQFF. As DNA, the CDR3 is TGTGCTAGCAGCCCGGGTAGCGGGAGTGTCAATGAGCAGTTCTTC.

This chain joins TRBV18 and TRBJ1-2, with TRBD1 as a possible D gene (5 bases). The V gene's germline CDR1 is KGHSH and CDR2 LQKENI. Trimming shortened V by 2 bases and J by 0 bases, and 7 bases separated the two germline ends. The CDR3 has 14 amino acids. CDR3 region: CASSPDRTNYGYTF. The DNA of the CDR3 is TGTGCCAGCTCACCAGACAGAACTAACTATGGCTACACCTTC.

The chain has TRBV9 and TRBJ2-1, with 9 bases lining up with TRBD1. V dropped 0 bases and J dropped 1; count of bases not matched to a gene: 5. The CDR3 is 17 residues long. Germline V lookup: CDR1 SGDLS, CDR2 YYNGEE. CDR3 region: CASSVDGQGWSYNEQFF. The CDR3 bases are TGTGCCAGCAGCGTAGACGGACAGGGGTGGTCCTACAATGAGCAGTTCTTC.

V gene TRBV28 combines with J gene TRBJ1-2; perhaps TRBD1 as D (6 bases). CDR1 and CDR2 (germline): MDHEN, SYDVKM. This CDR3 region has 15 residues. The ends were cut back, 6 bases at V and 3 bases at J, with 17 bases in the middle. This CDR3 is CASSTVPQGYYGYTF. The CDR3 bases are TGTGCCAGCAGCACGGTACCTCAGGGGTACTATGGCTACACCTTC.

This rearrangement joins TRBV5-1 to TRBJ1-3; TRBD1 agrees at 7 bases. This CDR3 has 15 amino acids. Trimming at V came to 4 bases and at J to 3 bases, leaving 7 bases not matched to a gene. The germline V gene encodes CDR1 SGHRS and CDR2 YFSETQ. CDR3 nucleotides: TGCGCCAGCAGCCTGCCGAGGACAGGTGGAAACACCATATATTTT. Translating gives CASSLPRTGGNTIYF.

This chain joins TRBV20-1 and TRBJ2-1; no firm D call. The CDR3 length is 10 residues. V was clipped by 7 bases and J by 15 bases, with 16 bases between them. Germline assignment: CDR1 DFQATT and CDR2 SNEGSKA (reference sequence). The CDR3 coding sequence is TGCAGTGTCTTAGTGCCTCATCTGTTCTTC. Amino acid sequence: CSVLVPHLFF.

This chain joins TRBV5-4 and TRBJ2-7; 10 bases are shared with TRBD2. The germline V gene has CDR1 SGHNT and CDR2 YYREEE (reference sequence). CDR3 length equals 16 residues. The trim removed 0 bases at V and 4 bases at J, leaving 7 bases unmatched. In nucleotides, the CDR3 is TGTGCCAGCAGCTTGGCTAGCGGGAGTCTTAATTACGAGCAGTACTTC. Amino acids: CASSLASGSLNYEQYF.

J is TRBJ2-1 and V is TRBV5-4, with D unclear. Trimming cost V 1 base and J 8 bases, with 4 bases left between them. Germline V gene data show CDR1 as SGHNT and CDR2 as YYREEE (reference sequence). The length of the CDR3 is 11 residues. Written as DNA, the CDR3 is TGTGCCAGCAGCTTGCAGGATGAGCAGTTCTTC. This encodes CASSLQDEQFF.

V is TRBV11-2 and J is TRBJ2-5; D is perhaps TRBD1 (6 bases). The CDR3 extends over 15 amino acids. V shed 5 bases and J shed 7 bases, with 20 bases lying between them. Looked up from germline, CDR1 is SGHAT and CDR2 is FQNNGV. The CDR3 bases are TGTGCCAGCAGCCTAAGGACAGTTTCTTGGGGGACCCAGTACTTC. Its protein product is CASSLRTVSWGTQYF. The full variable domain, its missing parts supplied by reference TRBV11-2 and TRBJ2-5, is EAGVAQSPRYKIIEKRQSVAFWCNPISGHATLYWYQQILGQGPKLLIQFQNNGVVDDSQLPKDRFSAERLKGVDSTLKIQPAKLEDSAVYLCASSLRTVSWGTQYFGPGTRLLVL.

The CDR3 loop is CASSYSGGIGTGELFF. CDR3 bases: TGTGCCAGCAGCTACTCGGGCGGGATCGGTACCGGGGAGCTGTTTTTT. V usage is TRBV7-2 and J usage is TRBJ2-2, with D possibly being TRBD2 (6 bases). The V end was cut by 4 bases, the J end by 5 bases, with 17 bases between. Germline CDR1 reads SGHTA; CDR2 reads FQGNSA. The CDR3 contains 16 residues.

The chain joins TRBV6-2 or TRBV6-3 to TRBJ2-1; 7 bases agree with TRBD2. The V gene's germline CDR1 is MNHEY and CDR2 SVGEGT. The CDR3 covers 14 residues. The trim removed 2 bases at V and 7 bases at J, leaving 5 bases unmatched. The CDR3 spells CASSYRLAANEQFF. The CDR3 DNA follows: TGTGCCAGCAGTTACAGGCTAGCGGCAAATGAGCAGTTCTTC.

This sequence joins TRBV6-5 and TRBJ1-4; perhaps TRBD1 as D (6 bases). The length of the CDR3 is 15 residues. Germline-derived CDR1 and CDR2 are MNHEY and SVGAGI. Trimming removed 2 bases from V and 6 bases from J, with 13 bases in between. The CDR3 protein is CASSYTDSRYEKLFF. The CDR3 bases are TGTGCCAGCAGTTACACGGACAGCCGCTATGAAAAACTGTTTTTT.

The genes are TRBV7-9 and TRBJ2-1; TRBD2 aligns across 8 bases. The CDR3 runs 18 residues. The V segment lost 0 bases and the J segment 6 bases; nucleotides outside the gene matches: 13. Looked up from germline, CDR1 is SEHNR and CDR2 is FQNEAQ (reference sequence). The CDR3 DNA reads as TGTGCCAGCAGCTTAGCCTATACCGCGGGAGGAGATGGCAATGAGCAGTTCTTC. It yields the protein CASSLAYTAGGDGNEQFF.

The V and J genes are TRBV12-3 or TRBV12-4 and TRBJ2-7; D ambiguous. V lost 0 bases, J lost 3 bases, and 6 bases lay in between. This CDR3 region has 13 residues. In nucleotides, the CDR3 is TGTGCCAGCAGTTTAGCCGTCGGCTACGAGCAGTACTTC. Its translation is CASSLAVGYEQYF.

This clone was observed once. This CDR3 reads CASSLVHGTSGLNTGELFF. The CDR3 DNA sequence: TGTGCCAGCAGCTTGGTCCACGGGACTAGCGGCTTGAACACCGGGGAGCTGTTTTTT. The gene calls are TRBV5-6 and TRBJ2-2, with TRBD2 matching over 11 bases. V lost 0 bases to trimming and J lost 1 base; unmatched junction nucleotides: 8. The CDR3 is 19 amino acids. Germline CDR1 and CDR2: SGHDT and YYEEEE.

The rearrangement uses TRBV6-5 and TRBJ2-1; perhaps TRBD2 as D (5 bases). Germline-derived CDR1 and CDR2 are MNHEY and SVGAGI. The length of the CDR3 is 16 residues. Trimming left V 4 bases short and J 6 bases short, with 19 bases between. The DNA for the CDR3 is TGTGCCAGCAGTTTAGACCAACCGGGATGGGCCAATGAGCAGTTCTTC. Protein product: CASSLDQPGWANEQFF.

The chain uses TRBV7-9 and TRBJ2-7, with D uncertain. V lost 1 base and J lost 0, with 10 bases in between. The CDR3 runs 15 residues. Germline CDR1 is SEHNR and CDR2 is FQNEAQ (reference sequence). Here the CDR3 DNA reads TGTGCCAGCAGCTTAGTTCAGATCAGCTCCTACGAGCAGTACTTC. It translates to CASSLVQISSYEQYF.

The V and J genes are TRBV7-2 and TRBJ1-2; 8 nucleotides align to TRBD1. The V segment lost 7 bases and the J segment 8 bases; nucleotides outside the gene matches: 9. CDR1 is SGHTA and CDR2 is FQGNSA in the germline V gene. This CDR3 spans 13 amino acids. The chain's CDR3 is CASKRQGNEGYTF. CDR3 DNA: TGTGCCAGCAAGCGACAGGGGAACGAGGGCTACACCTTC.

This chain uses TRBV5-1 with TRBJ2-2, with D perhaps matching TRBD2 (6 bases). Germline loops: CDR1 SGHRS, CDR2 YFSETQ. CDR3 length: 14 amino acids. Trimming removed 3 bases from V and 8 bases from J, with 14 bases in between. Written as DNA, the CDR3 is TGCGCCAGCAGCTCCGGGACTCCCAGTGGGGAGCTGTTTTTT. It is translated as CASSSGTPSGELFF.

The chain couples TRBV28 to TRBJ2-1; D remains unclear. The CDR3 spans 11 residues. V was shortened by 6 bases and J by 6 bases, with 6 bases between the two germline ends. Germline V gene sequence: CDR1 MDHEN, CDR2 SYDVKM. The CDR3 region is CASRHVNEQFF. In DNA, the CDR3 is TGTGCCAGCAGACACGTCAATGAGCAGTTCTTC.